The rows below give T cell receptor beta chains drawn from one sample of a study of blood T cell repertoires in COVID-19. The protocol was immunoSEQ multiplex PCR, while the TCRdb copy is restricted to in-frame clones and leaves out a portion. The data contain around 90,000 clones, 85% to 90% of them singletons. Material for sequencing was peripheral blood. These receptors were obtained from a man aged 50 to 60 with COVID-19, enrolled during active disease. The CDR3 runs from the conserved cysteine through the conserved F or W. D genes are given only for firm matches. Clone size, where shown, is once, few, many, or a class for clones that have expanded.

>-|TRBV7-9|TRBJ1-5|-
CASSFGDINQPQHF
TGTGCCAGCAGCTTTGGGGACATCAATCAGCCCCAGCATTTT
>-|TRBV19|TRBJ2-3|-
CASSIAGASTDTQYF
TGTGCCAGTAGTATCGCGGGGGCTAGCACAGATACGCAGTATTTT
>-|TRBV3-1/TRBV3-2|TRBJ1-1|-
CASSHDGRGTEAFF
TGTGCCAGCAGCCACGACGGTCGAGGTACTGAAGCTTTCTTT
>-|TRBV5-4|TRBJ1-3|TRBD1
CASSLAGTGTDTIYF
TGTGCCAGCAGCTTGGCTGGGACAGGGACAGACACCATATATTTT
>-|TRBV5-6|TRBJ1-2|-
CASSSPEGYGYTF
TGTGCCAGCAGCTCTCCTGAGGGCTATGGCTACACCTTC
>-|TRBV12-3/TRBV12-4|TRBJ2-7|TRBD1
CASSDRGNYEQYF
TGTGCCAGCAGCGACAGGGGGAATTACGAGCAGTACTTC
>-|TRBV6-5|TRBJ1-1|-
CASSYPGLSVAEAFF
TGTGCCAGCAGTTACCCAGGGCTGTCGGTCGCTGAAGCTTTCTTT
>few|TRBV5-1|TRBJ1-2|-
CASSLTGDYTF
TGCGCCAGCAGCTTAACCGGGGACTACACCTTC
>-|TRBV5-1|TRBJ2-7|-
CASSSGKYEQYF
TGCGCCAGCAGCTCAGGGAAATACGAGCAGTACTTC
>-|TRBV10-3|TRBJ2-3|-
CAIRASNSPDTQYF
TGTGCCATCAGGGCATCCAATAGCCCAGATACGCAGTATTTT
>-|TRBV19|TRBJ1-5|-
CASRTVPNQPQHF
TGTGCCAGTAGGACAGTGCCTAATCAGCCCCAGCATTTT
>-|TRBV5-4|TRBJ2-4|TRBD1
CASSLPGQGENIQYF
TGTGCCAGCAGCTTGCCAGGACAGGGGGAAAACATTCAGTACTTC
>-|TRBV20-1|TRBJ2-2|TRBD2
CSASKGPGGRTGELFF
TGCAGTGCTAGTAAGGGGCCGGGGGGACGCACCGGGGAGCTGTTTTTT
>-|TRBV6-2/TRBV6-3|TRBJ2-6|TRBD1
CASSYVGQGIPGANVLTF
TGTGCCAGCAGTTACGTCGGACAGGGGATACCTGGGGCCAACGTCCTGACTTTC
>-|TRBV9|TRBJ2-3|-
CASSEAGTTSTDTQYF
TGTGCCAGCAGCGAGGCCGGGACAACTAGCACAGATACGCAGTATTTT
>-|TRBV3-1/TRBV3-2|TRBJ2-2|-
CASSQQGLTGELFF
TGTGCCAGCAGCCAACAGGGGCTCACCGGGGAGCTGTTTTTT
>-|TRBV5-5|TRBJ1-5|-
CASSRVGGDSNQPQHF
TGTGCCAGCAGCAGAGTAGGAGGGGATAGCAATCAGCCCCAGCATTTT
>-|TRBV4-3|TRBJ1-1|-
CASSQVLGALGAFF
TGCGCCAGCAGCCAAGTATTGGGGGCCCTGGGAGCTTTCTTT
>-|TRBV6-4|TRBJ1-6|TRBD1
CASSAMGRGLSPLHF
TGTGCCAGCAGTGCCATGGGCAGGGGGCTGTCACCCCTCCACTTT
>-|TRBV30|TRBJ1-5|-
CAWSFTAGQPQHF
TGTGCCTGGAGTTTTACCGCGGGGCAGCCCCAGCATTTT
>-|TRBV18|TRBJ1-2|-
CASSATFEYGYTF
TGTGCCAGCTCAGCGACATTTGAGTATGGCTACACCTTC
>-|TRBV15|TRBJ1-6|-
CATSPEAGASSPLHF
TGTGCCACCAGCCCGGAGGCAGGGGCCAGTTCACCCCTCCACTTT